The clone carrying this T cell receptor (beta chain) was seen a single time. Generated by immunoSEQ multiplex PCR, the TCRdb table keeps only in-frame clones and is missing some. The sample comprises 70,000 or so clones, roughly 84% of which are singletons, and roughly a tenth rests with the top ten. The source of the sample is a study of blood T cell repertoires in COVID-19. Study in general: The samples span acute and convalescent COVID-19 from the United States, Italy and Spain. Nucleic acid was either cDNA or gDNA, and it came from T cells, B-cell-depleted T cells, or PBMCs.

Between the trimmed V and J ends, which lost 0 bases and 7 bases, there was a span of 11 bases. CDR1 and CDR2 (germline): SGHDT, YYEEEE. CDR3 length: 13 residues. The TCR originated in a woman between 18 and 29 years old with acute or convalescent COVID-19. The sample was peripheral blood. The chain uses TRBV5-6 and TRBJ2-7; D is unclear. This CDR3 reads CASSLAFSGEQYF. The CDR3 nucleotides are TGTGCCAGCAGCTTGGCCTTCTCGGGTGAGCAGTACTTC. The full variable domain, its missing parts supplied by reference TRBV5-6 and TRBJ2-7, is DAGVTQSPTHLIKTRGQQVTLRCSPKSGHDTVSWYQQALGQGPQFIFQYYEEEERQRGNFPDRFSGHQFPNYSSELNVNALLLGDSALYLCASSLAFSGEQYFGPGTRLTVT.